This T cell receptor (beta chain) was retrieved from a study of cytomegalovirus exposure and HLA in healthy donors (dated by TCRdb to 2016 to 2017). Regarding the complete study: An earlier analysis of roughly 610 of the donors reported about 300 Gb of sequence data and around 120 million unique TCR beta sequences obtained from 180 million or so T cells. An early release that covered some 630 HLA-typed donors contained about 300 gigabases of sequencing data and 85 million to 100 million unique TCR sequences. Among the 398 genotyped donors, under 90% belonged to the genetic ancestry cluster associated with self-reported Caucasian donors. The aim of the study was to test whether cataloging public T cell receptors could identify signatures of past pathogen exposure. Using immunosequencing, the study profiled T cell repertoires from 666 subjects and related those repertoires to cytomegalovirus serostatus. A separate validation cohort of about 110 different subjects was used in addition to the roughly 640-subject first cohort. To predict cytomegalovirus infection status, the study brought together high-throughput TCR immunosequencing, statistical association of individual TCRs with disease status, and machine learning. A later analysis re-examined previously published TCR beta repertoires from roughly 650 donors and added high-resolution HLA genotyping to investigate patterns of TCR occurrence. In the later analysis, no new phenotypic data were used to find candidate immune exposures; instead, reliance was placed on TCR beta sequences and their occurrence across donors. In an earlier analysis of a few hundred of the donors, high-throughput TCR beta sequencing was used to judge whether each TCR beta V gene segment behaved as functional or pseudogenic. Donor age, sex, ethnicity and CMV serostatus were compiled together with the repertoire data. Genome-wide SNP genotypes for about 65% of the 666 donors were used in a later genetic analysis, which treated that subset as a discovery cohort. All discovery cohort repertoires had been generated using a single sequencing platform. HLA typing covered class I and class II loci at four-digit resolution. The number of donors typed differed by locus, with roughly 620-630 for A, B, C, DRB1 and DQB1, roughly 520 for DQA1, 600 to 610 for DPA1, and about 450 for DPB1. Roughly 5 DR-DQ haplotypes were handled as single units for association and clustering, since linkage in the cohort was strong. On average, about 200,000 unique TCR beta nucleotide sequences were sequenced per donor among a few hundred genotyped donors of the cohort, with around 19% of those sequences being non-productive. The research as a whole found: This cohort had only TCR beta chains sequenced, and the lack of alpha or paired-chain data limited which features could be detected. A total of about 180 TCR beta chains were listed by the study as associated with cytomegalovirus. Strong co-occurrence of HLA alleles, especially DR and DQ, made assigning TCR associations to individual alleles difficult. According to a later genetic analysis, donors in an Asian-associated ancestry cluster had fewer N-insertions in productive TCRs than the approximately 700-donor mean. The classifier was reported to diagnose cytomegalovirus status with high specificity and sensitivity in both the original and validation cohorts. A further reported finding was that TCR beta sequences accurately predicted the HLA-A and HLA-B alleles for most subjects in the first cohort. Most TCR sequences were seen in very few donors, while some public TCRs were found in many individuals. Correlated functional status among segregating V segments might reflect linkage disequilibrium, but an unknown experimental factor could not be ruled out. A group of highly shared sequence variants was considered likely to be a technical artifact of the sequencing pipeline. A later analysis found that TCR association rates varied across HLA loci, with DRB1 alleles showing the most associated TCRs and HLA-C alleles the fewest. Because HLA typing was missing for some donors at each locus, association tests included only the typed subset. Sequencing depth was assumed to be roughly uniform across donors in the presence/absence analyses, though that assumption may not hold. CMV serostatus was the only immune exposure information available for the cohort. The earlier analysis of approximately 560 of the donors excluded 15 to 20 rarely observed V segments, including chromosome 9 orphons, because counts were too low. A later analysis reported that several top co-occurrence clusters appeared linked to parvovirus B19, influenza, CMV and Epstein-Barr virus. In a later analysis, around 15,000 TCR beta sequences were associated with specific HLA alleles at a false discovery rate of 0.05. Three of the identified cytomegalovirus-associated TCR beta chains were confirmed in vitro to be specific for cytomegalovirus antigens. In a later genetic analysis, a missense DCLRE1C variant was associated with V-gene and J-gene trimming of TCR beta chains, and the association was replicated in an independent cohort. It was suggested by the authors that the approach could potentially be generalized to other disease states and immunological phenotypes. Compared with equally common non-associated chains, HLA-associated TCR beta chains in a later analysis were more clonally expanded and had lower generation probabilities. In an earlier analysis of more than 500 of the donors, most TCR beta V segments appeared in productive rearrangements about 90% or about 30% of the time, broadly matching IMGT annotations. In a later analysis, most CMV-associated TCR beta chains were found to appear HLA-restricted, with HLA associations seemingly driven largely by CMV exposure.

The cohort comprised around 690 healthy bone marrow donors. Cohort members were all nominally healthy when sampled, although unrecorded immune exposures were likely present. The donor was CMV seronegative and belonged to the group of around 350 seronegative cohort members. A peripheral blood sample was collected from each donor, and TCR beta sequencing was performed on peripheral blood mononuclear cells. The Qiagen DNeasy Blood Extraction Kit was used to extract genomic DNA from the blood cell samples. To note about this clone: No cognate antigen has been identified for it. Sequence at one end of the junction differs from germline and may be a read error.

Library creation used the immunoSEQ multiplex PCR assay. A mixture of 60 forward primers for TCR Vbeta segments and 13 reverse primers for TCR Jbeta segments was used in the multiplex PCR. The CDR3 region of rearranged TCR beta genes was amplified from genomic DNA with a multiplex PCR assay. The Illumina HiSeq System was used to sequence the amplified TCR beta libraries as 87-base-pair reads. Under the source paper's analysis protocol: A later analysis tallied about 77 million unique TCR beta chains across the roughly 610 repertoires, and approximately 12 million of those chains were shared by two or more donors. To remove PCR and sequencing errors, raw reads were error-corrected and collapsed into unique sequences using a nearest-neighbor algorithm that merged closely related sequences. CDR3 sequences were aligned to IMGT reference sequences to assign V, D and J gene segments. Each retained sequence needed at least a six-nucleotide match to both a V gene segment and a J gene segment. Rearrangements were classified as productive when the CDR3 lacked stop codons and remained in frame with V and J, and all other rearrangements were classified as non-productive. Following IMGT convention, CDR3 was defined as the stretch from the second conserved V-encoded cysteine up to the conserved J-encoded phenylalanine. The earlier analysis of about 590 of the donors excluded sequences that lacked an unambiguous match to a single V gene segment. An earlier analysis of several hundred of the donors classified V segments as functional when productive rearrangements were above 56.7% and as segregating when the standard deviation between donors was above 5%. A statistical classification framework was developed to diagnose cytomegalovirus status using the catalog of TCR beta chain sequences. V and J gene assignment, in a later analysis, came from comparing TCR nucleotide sequences with IMGT/GENE-DB human TR gene sequences. A later analysis assigned CDR3 sequences and most-parsimonious VDJ recombination scenarios with the TCRdist pipeline. In a later analysis, every TCR beta chain was defined by the combination of its CDR3 amino acid sequence and its V-gene family, and reads without a unique V-gene family were dropped. A later analysis removed 500 to 600 highly shared, low-generation-probability nucleotide sequences to deal with suspected cross-contamination and a sequencing artifact. For each public chain, a later analysis derived a clonal expansion index from normalized ranks of inferred template counts within each repertoire. A later analysis computed generation probabilities with a VDJ recombination model fitted to out-of-frame rearrangements, and checked the results against IGoR. Hypergeometric tests were used in a later analysis to score TCR-TCR, TCR-HLA and TCR-CMV co-occurrence, with a repertoire-size bias correction applied to the TCR pairs. In a later analysis, false discovery rates were estimated by permuting HLA or CMV assignments 20 times. In a later analysis, co-occurring TCRs were grouped using DBSCAN, and TCRdist sequence similarity was added for clustering within HLA-allele-positive subsets. Repertoires with fewer than 30,000 or more than 120,000 public chains were left out of co-occurrence clustering, as were several repertoires with anomalous nucleotide sharing. TCRdb obtained this table from immuneACCESS and retained in-frame rearrangements with V and J assigned. These tables miss some clones; where compared with another copy, unresolved V genes account for less than half of the shortfall, and the remainder is unexplained. V, J and clone size were drawn from that table, and D and trimming were deduced from the DNA. The sample data list approximately 140,000 clones, and around 90% of these were observed just once. Roughly 0.5% of the sample goes to the ten largest clones.

The sample taken for sequencing was PBMCs. This receptor was taken from a woman between 35 and 50 years old in good health and CMV-seronegative.

The nucleotide sequence reads TGTTCCAGCAGCGATGCGATAGCGGTATACAATGAGCAGTTCTTC. The encoded protein is CSSSDAIAVYNEQFF. The chain is assembled from TRBV7-9 and TRBJ2-1; a tentative D call is TRBD2 (6 bases match). The germline V gene (reference sequence) provides CDR1 SEHNR and CDR2 FQNEAQ. The CDR3 starts with the cysteine, ends with the phenylalanine, and has 15 residues. CDR3 DNA is the only sequence kept; it has 45 bases, read in frame from the first base.